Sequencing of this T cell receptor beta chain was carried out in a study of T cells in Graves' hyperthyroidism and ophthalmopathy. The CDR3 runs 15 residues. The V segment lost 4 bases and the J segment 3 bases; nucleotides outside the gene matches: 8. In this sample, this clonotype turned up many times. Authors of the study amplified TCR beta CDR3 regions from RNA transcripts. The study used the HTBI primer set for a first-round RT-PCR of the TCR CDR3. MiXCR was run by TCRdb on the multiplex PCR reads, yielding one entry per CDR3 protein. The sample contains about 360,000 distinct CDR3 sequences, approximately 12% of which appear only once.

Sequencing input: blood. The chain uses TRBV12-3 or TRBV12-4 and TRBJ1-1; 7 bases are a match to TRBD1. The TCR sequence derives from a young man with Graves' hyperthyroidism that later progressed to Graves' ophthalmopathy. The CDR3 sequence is CASSSSQGGYTEAFF. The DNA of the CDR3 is TGTGCCAGCAGTTCCAGCCAGGGGGGATACACTGAAGCTTTCTTT.